This TCR beta chain was identified during a study of T-cell reconstitution after alpha-beta-depleted transplantation in children. The study, taken as a whole, reports: At the one-year point after transplant, T-cell counts and TCRbeta diversity were found to come mostly from T cells that had been newly produced. TCRbeta diversity was high at day 60 in some patients (a result of surviving recipient T cells and thymic progenitors). Several hundred graft clones that had expanded were reportedly the source of alpha-beta T cells about two months after transplant.

The CDR3 length is 13 residues. Between the trimmed V and J ends, which lost 1 base and 7 bases, there was a span of 8 bases. Germline V gene lookup returns CDR1 MNHEY and CDR2 SVGEGT. As it was prepared, the TCRbeta library received unique molecular identifiers. One entry per CDR3 protein, called by TCRdb with MiXCR from the PCR reads. The table lists around 370,000 distinct CDR3 sequences, around 15% of them singletons, with around 38% in the top ten. There are a few counts of this clonotype. Its antigen is undetermined. The TCR was taken from a male patient aged 2 to 9 who had a stem cell transplant for acute lymphoblastic leukemia, so the T cells may come from the graft donor. The sample was PBMCs, mostly from graft donor cells, taken 360 days after TCRalphabeta/CD19-depleted stem cell transplant. The chain carries TRBV6-2 or TRBV6-3 and TRBJ1-5; no reliable D call. CDR3 amino acids: CASSYYAAQPQHF. The CDR3 coding sequence is TGTGCCAGCAGTTACTATGCGGCACAGCCCCAGCATTTT.